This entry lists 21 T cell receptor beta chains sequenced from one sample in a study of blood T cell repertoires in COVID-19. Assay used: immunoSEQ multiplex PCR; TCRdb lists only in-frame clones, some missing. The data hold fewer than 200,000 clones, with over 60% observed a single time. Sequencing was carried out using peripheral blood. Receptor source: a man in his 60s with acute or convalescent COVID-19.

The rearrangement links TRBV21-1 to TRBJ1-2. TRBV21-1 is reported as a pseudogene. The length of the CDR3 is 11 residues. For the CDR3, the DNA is TGTGCCCCCCGGGTTAGCTATGGCTACACCTTC. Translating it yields CAPRVSYGYTF.

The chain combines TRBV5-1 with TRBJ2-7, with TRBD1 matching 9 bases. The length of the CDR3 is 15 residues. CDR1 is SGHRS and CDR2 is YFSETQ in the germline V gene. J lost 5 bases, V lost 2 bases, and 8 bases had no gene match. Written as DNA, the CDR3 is TGCGCCAGCAGCTTACCCGGGACAGGGTCCCACGAGCAGTACTTC. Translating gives CASSLPGTGSHEQYF.

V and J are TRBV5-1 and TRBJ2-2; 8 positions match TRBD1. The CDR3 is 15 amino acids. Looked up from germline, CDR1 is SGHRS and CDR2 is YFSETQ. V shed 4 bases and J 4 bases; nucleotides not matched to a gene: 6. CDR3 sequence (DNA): TGCGCCAGCAGCACCGGACAGGGCCGCACCGGGGAGCTGTTTTTT. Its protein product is CASSTGQGRTGELFF.

The CDR3 coding sequence is TGCGCCAGCAGCCCCGGACCGGGACAGGGACAAGGAAACACCATATATTTT. Translating gives CASSPGPGQGQGNTIYF. The chain joins TRBV4-1 to TRBJ1-3, with TRBD1 matching 9 bases. CDR3 length: 17 residues. Germline values: CDR1 MGHRA, CDR2 YSYEKL. Trimming cost V 4 bases and J 4 bases; bases outside gene matches: 11.

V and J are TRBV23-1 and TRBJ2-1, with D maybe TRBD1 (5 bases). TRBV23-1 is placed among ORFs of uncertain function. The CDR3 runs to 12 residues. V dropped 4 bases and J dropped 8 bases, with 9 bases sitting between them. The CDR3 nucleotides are TGCGCCAGCAGTCTCCAGGGCCATGAGCAGTTCTTC. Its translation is CASSLQGHEQFF.

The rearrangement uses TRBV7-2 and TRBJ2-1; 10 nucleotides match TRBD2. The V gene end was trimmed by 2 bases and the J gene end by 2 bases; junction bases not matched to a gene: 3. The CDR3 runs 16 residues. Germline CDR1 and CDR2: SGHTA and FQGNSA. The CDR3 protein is CASSLTSGTTYNEQFF. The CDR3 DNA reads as TGTGCCAGCAGCTTAACTAGCGGGACCACCTACAATGAGCAGTTCTTC.

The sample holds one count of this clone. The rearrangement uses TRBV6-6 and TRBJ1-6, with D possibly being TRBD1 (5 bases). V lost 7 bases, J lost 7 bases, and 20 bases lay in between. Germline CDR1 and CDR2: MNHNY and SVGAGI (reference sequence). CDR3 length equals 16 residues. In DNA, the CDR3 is TGTGCCAGCATCCAAGACGCGGGACTCGTGAATTCACCCCTCCACTTT. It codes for CASIQDAGLVNSPLHF.

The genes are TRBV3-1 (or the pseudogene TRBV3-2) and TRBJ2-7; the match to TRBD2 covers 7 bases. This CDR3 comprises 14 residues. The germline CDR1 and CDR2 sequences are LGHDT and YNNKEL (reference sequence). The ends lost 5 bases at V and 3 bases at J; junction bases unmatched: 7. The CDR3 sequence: CASSSSGALYEQYF. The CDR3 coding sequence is TGTGCCAGCAGCTCAAGCGGGGCCCTCTACGAGCAGTACTTC.

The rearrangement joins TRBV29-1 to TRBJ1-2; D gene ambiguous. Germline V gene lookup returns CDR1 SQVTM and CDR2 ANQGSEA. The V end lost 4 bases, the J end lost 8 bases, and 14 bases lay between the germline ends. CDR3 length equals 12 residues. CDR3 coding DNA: TGCAGCGTTGGAGGCTCCACCGGGGGCTACACCTTC. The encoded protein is CSVGGSTGGYTF.

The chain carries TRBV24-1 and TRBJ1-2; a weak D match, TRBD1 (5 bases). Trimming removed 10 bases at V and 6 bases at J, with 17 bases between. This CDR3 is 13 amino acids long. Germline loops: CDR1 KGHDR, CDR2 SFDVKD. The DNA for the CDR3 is TGTGCCACGGAGAGTCAGGGCACGGATGGCTACACCTTC. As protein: CATESQGTDGYTF.

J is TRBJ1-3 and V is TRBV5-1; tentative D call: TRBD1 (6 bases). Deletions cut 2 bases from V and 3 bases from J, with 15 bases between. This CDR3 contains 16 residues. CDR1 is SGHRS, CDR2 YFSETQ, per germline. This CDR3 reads CASSFTGLGYGNTIYF. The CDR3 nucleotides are TGCGCCAGCAGCTTTACAGGGCTGGGATATGGAAACACCATATATTTT.

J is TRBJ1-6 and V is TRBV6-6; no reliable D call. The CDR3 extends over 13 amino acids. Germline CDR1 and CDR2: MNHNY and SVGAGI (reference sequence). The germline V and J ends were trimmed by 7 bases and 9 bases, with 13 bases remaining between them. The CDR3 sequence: CASMQEAGSPLHF. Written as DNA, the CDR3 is TGTGCCAGCATGCAGGAAGCCGGTTCACCCCTCCACTTT.

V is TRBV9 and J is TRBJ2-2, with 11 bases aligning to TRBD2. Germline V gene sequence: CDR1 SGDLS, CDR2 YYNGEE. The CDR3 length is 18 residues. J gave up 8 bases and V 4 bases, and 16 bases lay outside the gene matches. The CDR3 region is CASSPLRSGGVGSGELFF. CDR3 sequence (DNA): TGTGCCAGCAGCCCCCTCCGTAGCGGGGGGGTGGGATCAGGGGAGCTGTTTTTT.

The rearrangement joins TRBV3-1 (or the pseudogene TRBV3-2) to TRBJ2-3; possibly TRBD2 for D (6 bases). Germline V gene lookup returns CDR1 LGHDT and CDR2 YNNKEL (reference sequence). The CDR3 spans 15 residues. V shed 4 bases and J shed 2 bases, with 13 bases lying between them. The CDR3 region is CASSPRGSDTDTQYF. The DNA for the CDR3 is TGTGCCAGCAGCCCCCGGGGGAGCGACACAGATACGCAGTATTTT.

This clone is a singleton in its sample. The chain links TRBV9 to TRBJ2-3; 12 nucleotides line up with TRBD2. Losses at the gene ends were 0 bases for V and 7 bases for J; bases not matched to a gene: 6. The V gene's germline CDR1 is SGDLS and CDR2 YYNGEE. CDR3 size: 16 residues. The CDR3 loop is CASSVEASGGAYTQYF. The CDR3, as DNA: TGTGCCAGCAGCGTAGAGGCTAGCGGGGGGGCTTATACGCAGTATTTT.

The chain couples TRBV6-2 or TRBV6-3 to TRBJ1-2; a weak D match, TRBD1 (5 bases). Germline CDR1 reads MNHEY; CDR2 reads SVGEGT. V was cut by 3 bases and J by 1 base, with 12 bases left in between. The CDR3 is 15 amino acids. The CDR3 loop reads CASSYQGALNYGYTF. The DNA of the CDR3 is TGTGCCAGCAGTTATCAAGGGGCGCTTAACTATGGCTACACCTTC.

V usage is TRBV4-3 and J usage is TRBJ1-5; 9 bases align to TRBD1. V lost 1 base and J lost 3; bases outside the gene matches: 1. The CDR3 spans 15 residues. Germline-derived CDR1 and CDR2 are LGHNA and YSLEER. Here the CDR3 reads CASSQGTGDNQPQHF. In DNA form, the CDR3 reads TGCGCCAGCAGCCAAGGGACAGGGGACAATCAGCCCCAGCATTTT.

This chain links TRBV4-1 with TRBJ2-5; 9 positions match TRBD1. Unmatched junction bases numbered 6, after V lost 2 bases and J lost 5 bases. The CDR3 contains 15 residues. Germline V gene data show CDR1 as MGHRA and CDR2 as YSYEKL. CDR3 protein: CASSQPGQGPETQYF. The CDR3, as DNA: TGCGCCAGCAGCCAACCGGGACAGGGACCCGAGACCCAGTACTTC.

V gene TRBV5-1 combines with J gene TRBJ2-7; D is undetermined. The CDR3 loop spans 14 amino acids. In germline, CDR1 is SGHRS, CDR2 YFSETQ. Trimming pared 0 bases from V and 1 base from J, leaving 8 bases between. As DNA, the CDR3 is TGCGCCAGCAGCTTGGCCTACGGGTCCTACGAGCAGTACTTC. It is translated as CASSLAYGSYEQYF.

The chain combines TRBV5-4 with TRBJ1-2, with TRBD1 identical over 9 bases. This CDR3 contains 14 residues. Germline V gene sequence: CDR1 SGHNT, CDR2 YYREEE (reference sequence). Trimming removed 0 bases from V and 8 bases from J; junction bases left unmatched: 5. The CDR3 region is CASSLAGQGRGYTF. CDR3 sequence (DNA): TGTGCCAGCAGCTTGGCGGGACAGGGCCGGGGCTACACCTTC.

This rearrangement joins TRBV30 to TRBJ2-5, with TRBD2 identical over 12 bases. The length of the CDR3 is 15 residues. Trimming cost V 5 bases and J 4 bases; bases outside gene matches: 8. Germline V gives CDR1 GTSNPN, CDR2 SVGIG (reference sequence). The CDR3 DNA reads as TGTGCCTGGGGACATACACTAGCGGGGGGAGAGACCCAGTACTTC. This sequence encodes CAWGHTLAGGETQYF.